This TCR beta chain emerged from a study of blood T cell repertoires in COVID-19. Study-wide context: Acute-phase and convalescent COVID-19 samples originated in the United States, Italy and Spain. Nucleic acid was either cDNA or gDNA, and it came from T cells, B-cell-depleted T cells, or PBMCs.

In the authors' workflow: Researchers report that nucleated cell counts were estimated from reference gene primer amplification. Here immunoSEQ multiplex PCR was the method, and the copy in TCRdb shows in-frame clones only, minus some. V and J calls and clone size are those listed in that table; D and trimming were worked out from the DNA. The sample contains approximately 150,000 clones, 80% to 90% of which appear only once. The germline CDR1 and CDR2 sequences are MGHRA and YSYEKL. Trimming left V 2 bases short and J 5 bases short, with 21 bases between. This CDR3 is built from 18 residues. Sequenced sample: peripheral blood. This sequence originates from a woman aged 50 to 60 with acute or convalescent COVID-19. The chain uses TRBV4-1 and TRBJ2-2; D is possibly TRBD2 (6 bases). CDR3 sequence (DNA): TGCGCCAGCAGCCAATCGGGGGACCGGGGGATAAGGACCGGGGAGCTGTTTTTT. Amino acids: CASSQSGDRGIRTGELFF.